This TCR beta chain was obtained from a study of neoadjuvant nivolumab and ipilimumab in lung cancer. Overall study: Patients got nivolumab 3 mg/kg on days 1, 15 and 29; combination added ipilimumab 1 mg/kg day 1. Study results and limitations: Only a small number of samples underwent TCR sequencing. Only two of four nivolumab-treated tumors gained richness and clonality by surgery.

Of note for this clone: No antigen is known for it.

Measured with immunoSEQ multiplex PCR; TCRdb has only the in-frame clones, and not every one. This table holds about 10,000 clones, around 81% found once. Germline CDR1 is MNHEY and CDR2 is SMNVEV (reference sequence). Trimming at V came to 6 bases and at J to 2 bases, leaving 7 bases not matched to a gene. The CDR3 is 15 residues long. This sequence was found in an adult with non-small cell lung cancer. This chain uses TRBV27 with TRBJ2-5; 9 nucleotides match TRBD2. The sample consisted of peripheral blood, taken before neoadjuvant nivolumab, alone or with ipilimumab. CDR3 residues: CASSPTLAGQETQYF. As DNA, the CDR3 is TGTGCCAGCAGCCCTACCCTAGCGGGACAAGAGACCCAGTACTTC.